The rows below give T cell receptor beta chains drawn from one sample of a study of T cell responses to AZD1222 COVID-19 vaccine. Some clones are missing from TCRdb's copy, which holds only in-frame ones; the method was immunoSEQ multiplex PCR. The table records roughly 130,000 clones, roughly 88% of them present only once. The source material was peripheral blood, sampled on day 0 of AZD1222 vaccination. The receptors stem from an adult in good health. CDR3s include the opening cysteine and the closing phenylalanine or tryptophan.

v_gene	j_gene	CDR3aa
TRBV6-5	TRBJ1-3	CASRHPGTPRTIYF
TRBV2	TRBJ1-4	CASRGDRGHEKLFF
TRBV19	TRBJ1-5	CASSISDNQPQHF
TRBV7-9	TRBJ2-7	CASSRTGSSYEQYF
TRBV24-1	TRBJ2-6	CATDRGARRANVLTF
TRBV7-2	TRBJ1-5	CASSLSNQPQHF
TRBV11-3	TRBJ2-1	CASSSSGLAGGTEQFF
TRBV10-1	TRBJ1-1	CASSPGGRGSTEAFF
TRBV29-1	TRBJ2-3	CSVEAVQGRTDTQYF
TRBV11-2	TRBJ1-2	CASSPLRGANYGYTF
TRBV5-1	TRBJ2-2	CASSPWDENTGELFF
TRBV6-1	TRBJ1-2	CASSESGISMAVNGYTF
TRBV19	TRBJ2-7	CASSTASGGTEQYF
TRBV5-5	TRBJ1-4	CASSNSPSQVNEKLFF
TRBV12-5	TRBJ2-5	CASSVSGEETQYF
TRBV4-1	TRBJ1-3	CASSQATGVLGDTIYF
TRBV18	TRBJ2-2	CASSPLATGETGELFF
TRBV6-1	TRBJ2-3	CASSEVDGPTDTQYF
TRBV6-5	TRBJ1-4	CASREWTNEKLFF
TRBV24-1	TRBJ2-2	CATSEWRGLVTGELFF
TRBV5-5	TRBJ1-5	CASSLAGGDSNQPQHF
TRBV29-1	TRBJ2-7	CSVASRQGGEQYF